What follows are 27 T cell receptor beta chains derived from one specimen sequenced in a study of cytomegalovirus exposure and HLA in healthy donors. Here immunoSEQ multiplex PCR was the method, and the copy in TCRdb shows in-frame clones only, minus some. The sample includes over 200,000 clones, about 90% of them seen just once. The material sequenced was PBMCs. The source of these receptors is a woman in her late teens or twenties in good health and CMV-seronegative.

The chain employs TRBV7-6 and TRBJ2-3; 7 bases agree with TRBD2. There are 15 residues in the CDR3. Germline values: CDR1 SGHVS, CDR2 FNYEAQ. The V and J ends lost 3 bases and 1 base, in that order; junction bases with no gene match: 4. CDR3 sequence reads: CASSFTGGGTDTQYF. Here the CDR3 DNA reads TGTGCCAGCAGCTTTACTGGGGGGGGCACAGATACGCAGTATTTT.

The chain recombines TRBV29-1 with TRBJ1-5, with 8 bases matching TRBD1. The CDR3 extends over 15 amino acids. J lost 4 bases, V lost 5 bases, and 10 bases had no gene match. Germline loops: CDR1 SQVTM, CDR2 ANQGSEA. CDR3 sequence (DNA): TGCAGCGTTTCGGACAGGGAAGGAAAGAATCAGCCCCAGCATTTT. Protein sequence: CSVSDREGKNQPQHF.

This rearrangement joins TRBV5-1 to TRBJ2-1; 11 bases line up with TRBD2. After removal of 5 bases from V and 8 bases from J, the junction contained 6 bases not matched to a gene. The germline V gene has CDR1 SGHRS and CDR2 YFSETQ. The CDR3 sequence is 14 residues long. CDR3 sequence reads: CASRPTSGGHEQFF. The CDR3 DNA sequence: TGCGCCAGCAGGCCCACTAGCGGGGGACATGAGCAGTTCTTC.

Regarding this clone: The junction departs from germline at one end; a sequencing error may be responsible. The rearrangement uses TRBV6-5 and TRBJ2-2; D remains ambiguous. CDR3 size: 16 residues. Germline lookup yields CDR1 MNHEY and CDR2 SVGAGI. CDR3 in DNA: TGTGCCAGCAGTTATAGCCCCCCCCCGAACCCCGGGGAGCTGTTTTTT. Translated, it gives CASSYSPPPNPGELFF.

The chain carries TRBV6-6 and TRBJ2-1, with TRBD2 matching 8 bases. V dropped 2 bases and J dropped 9; count of bases not matched to a gene: 9. This CDR3 region has 15 residues. Germline V CDR1 and CDR2: MNHNY, SVGAGI (reference sequence). The CDR3 DNA is TGTGCCAGCAGTTACGGGACGGGGGGGCTCGGTGAGCAGTTCTTC. This sequence encodes CASSYGTGGLGEQFF.

The chain couples TRBV5-6 to TRBJ2-2, with D tentatively TRBD2 (6 bases). Germline V gene data show CDR1 as SGHDT and CDR2 as YYEEEE. The V end lost 4 bases, the J end lost 4 bases, and 14 bases lay between the germline ends. The CDR3 has 15 residues. CDR3 sequence: CASSLDYLPTGELFF. CDR3 bases: TGTGCCAGCAGCCTGGACTACCTCCCCACCGGGGAGCTGTTTTTT.

This chain links TRBV7-9 with TRBJ1-3; TRBD1 is a possible D gene (6 bases). CDR1 and CDR2 from the germline V gene are SEHNR and FQNEAQ (reference sequence). The V end lost 1 base, the J end lost 2 bases, and 6 bases lay between the germline ends. This CDR3 contains 14 residues. DNA of the CDR3: TGTGCCAGCAGCTTAGACAGGGCTGGAAACACCATATATTTT. Translation: CASSLDRAGNTIYF.

The chain has TRBV27 and TRBJ2-2; a weak D match, TRBD1 (6 bases). The CDR3 loop spans 17 amino acids. V was clipped by 2 bases and J by 0 bases, with 13 bases between them. In germline, CDR1 is MNHEY, CDR2 SMNVEV (reference sequence). CDR3 protein: CASSLGWTEANTGELFF. The CDR3 region has the DNA TGTGCCAGCAGTTTAGGGTGGACAGAAGCGAACACCGGGGAGCTGTTTTTT.

This chain links TRBV5-6 with TRBJ2-3; TRBD1 matches 11 bases. Germline V CDR1 and CDR2: SGHDT, YYEEEE. The CDR3 covers 15 residues. Losses at the gene ends were 3 bases for V and 5 bases for J; bases not matched to a gene: 5. DNA of the CDR3: TGTGCCAGCAGCTACCGGACAGGGGGCGTAGATACGCAGTATTTT. Residues: CASSYRTGGVDTQYF. The full variable domain, rest sourced from reference TRBV5-6 and TRBJ2-3, is DAGVTQSPTHLIKTRGQQVTLRCSPKSGHDTVSWYQQALGQGPQFIFQYYEEEERQRGNFPDRFSGHQFPNYSSELNVNALLLGDSALYLCASSYRTGGVDTQYFGPGTRLTVL.

The chain is built from TRBV15 and TRBJ2-5; D unclear. Germline V gene data show CDR1 as LNHNV and CDR2 as YYDKDF (reference sequence). This CDR3 spans 13 amino acids. Trimming cost V 3 bases and J 0 bases, with 5 bases left between them. The DNA for the CDR3 is TGTGCCACCAGCAGGCAGAACCAAGAGACCCAGTACTTC. As protein: CATSRQNQETQYF.

This clone was detected only once. This rearrangement joins TRBV9 to TRBJ1-4; D not certain. The CDR3 is made up of 15 amino acids. V gave up 4 bases and J gave up 3 bases, with 13 bases separating them. Germline V gene sequence: CDR1 SGDLS, CDR2 YYNGEE. CDR3 bases: TGTGCCAGCAGCAGGAGGGAGGGAGCTAATGAAAAACTGTTTTTT. Its protein product is CASSRREGANEKLFF.

The CDR3 reads CASSTGTGEFTQYF. CDR3 bases: TGTGCCAGCAGTACCGGGACAGGGGAATTTACGCAGTATTTT. J is TRBJ2-3 and V is TRBV2, with TRBD1 matching over 10 bases. CDR3 length equals 14 residues. With V trimmed by 5 bases and J by 8 bases, 7 bases remained unmatched. The germline V gene encodes CDR1 SNHLY and CDR2 FYNNEI. Full variable domain (rest looked up from reference TRBV2 and TRBJ2-3): EPEVTQTPSHQVTQMGQEVILRCVPISNHLYFYWYRQILGQKVEFLVSFYNNEISEKSEIFDDQFSVERPDGSNFTLKIRSTKLEDSAMYFCASSTGTGEFTQYFGPGTRLTVL.

V is TRBV6-6 and J is TRBJ1-6; 8 positions agree with TRBD1. CDR1 is MNHNY, CDR2 SVGAGI, per germline (reference sequence). This CDR3 is 14 amino acids long. Unmatched junction bases numbered 0, after V lost 1 base and J lost 7 bases. This chain's CDR3 is CASSYWTGNSPLHF. CDR3 in DNA: TGTGCCAGCAGTTACTGGACAGGGAATTCACCCCTCCACTTT.

This rearrangement joins TRBV7-2 to TRBJ2-1; 8 nucleotides align to TRBD2. J gave up 3 bases and V 5 bases, and 15 bases lay outside the gene matches. Per germline, CDR1 SGHTA and CDR2 FQGNSA. The length of the CDR3 is 18 residues. CDR3: CASSASGTRERLYNEQFF. The CDR3 bases are TGTGCCAGCAGCGCGTCAGGGACTAGGGAAAGGCTCTACAATGAGCAGTTCTTC. The full variable domain, its missing parts supplied by reference TRBV7-2 and TRBJ2-1, is GAGVSQSPSNKVTEKGKDVELRCDPISGHTALYWYRQSLGQGLEFLIYFQGNSAPDKSGLPSDRFSAERTGGSVSTLTIQRTQQEDSAVYLCASSASGTRERLYNEQFFGPGTRLTVL.

The genes are TRBV28 and TRBJ1-2; the D is unclear. The V gene's germline CDR1 is MDHEN and CDR2 SYDVKM. V was shortened by 4 bases and J by 3 bases, with 9 bases between the two germline ends. The CDR3 loop spans 13 amino acids. CDR3 bases: TGTGCCAGCAGTTCTCAACAGCACTATGGCTACACCTTC. This sequence encodes CASSSQQHYGYTF.

This chain joins TRBV11-2 and TRBJ1-5; unclear D gene. V lost 2 bases and J 5 bases, leaving 7 bases between the germline ends. The CDR3 sequence is 13 residues long. In germline, CDR1 is SGHAT, CDR2 FQNNGV. CDR3 nucleotides: TGTGCCAGCAGCTTACAGGTTTATCAGCCCCAGCATTTT. Its translation: CASSLQVYQPQHF.

This chain uses TRBV15 with TRBJ2-3; 8 nucleotides line up with TRBD1. The CDR3 consists of 13 residues. J gave up 4 bases and V 5 bases, and 2 bases lay outside the gene matches. Germline CDR1 LNHNV, CDR2 YYDKDF (reference sequence). CDR3 loop: CATSETGADTQYF. In DNA form, the CDR3 reads TGTGCCACCAGCGAGACAGGGGCAGATACGCAGTATTTT.

The chain couples TRBV4-2 to TRBJ1-2; no definite D call. Germline loops: CDR1 LGHNA, CDR2 YNFKEQ. The V end lost 0 bases, the J end lost 2 bases, and 7 bases lay between the germline ends. CDR3 length equals 14 residues. The CDR3 bases are TGTGCCAGCAGCCAAGATACGGGAAACTATGGCTACACCTTC. Residues: CASSQDTGNYGYTF.

The CDR3 loop reads CASSFGTGFAGNTIYF. Written as DNA, the CDR3 is TGTGCCAGCAGCTTTGGGACAGGGTTCGCCGGAAACACCATATATTTT. V usage is TRBV7-2 and J usage is TRBJ1-3; TRBD1 matches 9 bases. This CDR3 contains 16 residues. Germline V lookup: CDR1 SGHTA, CDR2 FQGNSA. V lost 3 bases to trimming and J lost 4 bases; unmatched junction nucleotides: 7.

V gene TRBV7-2 combines with J gene TRBJ2-7; TRBD1 is a possible D gene (6 bases). The V and J ends lost 5 bases and 2 bases respectively, with 19 bases between them. The CDR3 extends over 16 amino acids. Per germline, CDR1 SGHTA and CDR2 FQGNSA. CDR3 region: CASSRTIGGHTYEQYF. CDR3 bases: TGTGCCAGCAGCCGAACTATTGGGGGCCACACCTACGAGCAGTACTTC.

This clone has just one count. Other nucleotide sequences in the sample specify the same CDR3. The gene calls are TRBV5-1 and TRBJ2-2; 8 nucleotides line up with TRBD1. The CDR3 totals 15 residues. V lost 2 bases to trimming and J lost 1 base; unmatched junction nucleotides: 1. Germline loops: CDR1 SGHRS, CDR2 YFSETQ. The CDR3 bases are TGCGCCAGCAGCTTTGGACAGGGGAACACCGGGGAGCTGTTTTTT. Its translation is CASSFGQGNTGELFF.

The J gene is TRBJ2-5, the V gene TRBV6-5; TRBD2 aligns across 7 bases. The CDR3 totals 14 residues. Per germline, CDR1 MNHEY and CDR2 SVGAGI. The V and J ends lost 5 bases and 5 bases, in that order; junction bases with no gene match: 8. DNA of the CDR3: TGTGCCAGCAGTAACCAGCGGGGCGACGAGACCCAGTACTTC. Translated: CASSNQRGDETQYF.

The chain joins TRBV19 to TRBJ2-5; D possibly corresponds to TRBD1 (6 bases). The CDR3 length is 16 residues. Germline V gives CDR1 LNHDA, CDR2 SQIVND (reference sequence). V was pared by 5 bases and J by 2 bases, with 18 bases between. The CDR3 region is CASSRIIQGTQETQYF. The CDR3 DNA sequence: TGTGCCAGTAGTCGGATCATACAGGGTACTCAAGAGACCCAGTACTTC. Looking up the rest from reference TRBV19 and TRBJ2-5 gives the full variable domain: DGGITQSPKYLFRKEGQNVTLSCEQNLNHDAMYWYRQDPGQGLRLIYYSQIVNDFQKGDIAEGYSVSREKKESFPLTVTSAQKNPTAFYLCASSRIIQGTQETQYFGPGTRLLVL.

The chain recombines TRBV6-5 with TRBJ1-2; possible D gene TRBD1, 6 bases. The length of the CDR3 is 14 residues. V gave up 5 bases and J gave up 2 bases, with 12 bases separating them. Germline V CDR1 and CDR2: MNHEY, SVGAGI. The CDR3 DNA follows: TGTGCCAGCAGTCCAGGGGTCTGGAACTATGGCTACACCTTC. Its translation is CASSPGVWNYGYTF.

The genes are TRBV7-9 and TRBJ2-2; 9 positions agree with TRBD1. CDR3 length: 16 amino acids. Germline V gene data show CDR1 as SEHNR and CDR2 as FQNEAQ (reference sequence). With 5 bases clipped from V and 3 bases from J, the junction kept 7 bases outside the gene matches. As DNA, the CDR3 is TGTGCCAGCAGCCCAACGGGACAGGGTTACACCGGGGAGCTGTTTTTT. Encoded protein: CASSPTGQGYTGELFF.

V usage is TRBV6-1 and J usage is TRBJ2-7, with D unclear. The V and J ends lost 2 bases and 0 bases respectively, with 8 bases between them. The CDR3 has 14 amino acids. Germline lookup yields CDR1 MNHNS and CDR2 SASEGT. The CDR3 reads CASSEQASSYEQYV. CDR3 nucleotide sequence: TGTGCCAGCAGTGAACAGGCTAGCTCCTACGAGCAGTACGTC.

The chain couples TRBV5-5 to TRBJ2-3, with 10 bases aligning to TRBD2. The CDR3 sequence is 16 residues long. Per germline, CDR1 SGHKS and CDR2 YYEKEE (reference sequence). V shed 6 bases, J shed 2 bases, and the junction held 9 bases outside the gene matches. The CDR3, as DNA: TGTGCCAGCACCCTAGGACTAGCGGCTAACACAGATACGCAGTATTTT. This gives the protein CASTLGLAANTDTQYF.